This T cell receptor beta chain was identified in a study of T-cell memory formation after mild COVID-19. TCRdb re-called the 5' RACE reads through MiXCR, storing one row per CDR3 protein. The sample includes about 560,000 distinct CDR3 sequences, about a fifth seen only once; the top ten take about 8.2%. Germline CDR1 SGHRS, CDR2 YFSETQ. J lost 3 bases, V lost 5 bases, and 11 bases had no gene match. CDR3 size: 15 residues. The sequence derives from an adult woman who had mild COVID-19 (a few samples of this study predate the infection). Cell type and time point are not known. The sequencing input was PBMCs or a T cell subset sorted from them (not recorded which). V and J are TRBV5-1 and TRBJ2-7; 7 bases are shared with TRBD1. This chain's CDR3 is CASRNIRDRGYEQYF. The CDR3 DNA is TGCGCCAGCAGAAATATCCGGGACAGAGGCTACGAGCAGTACTTC.